This TCR beta chain was profiled in a study of blood T cell repertoires in COVID-19. As handled by the study authors: By means of reference gene primer amplification, nucleated cell counts were estimated. Repertoires were generated with immunoSEQ multiplex PCR, while TCRdb's copy carries only in-frame clones and drops some. V and J calls and clone size follow that table, whereas D and trimming were derived from the DNA. Seen here are roughly 160,000 clones, 88% observed once, and the top ten hold 25% to 30%. In germline, CDR1 is SGHRS, CDR2 YFSETQ. CDR3 length equals 15 residues. V was pared by 1 base and J by 6 bases, with 7 bases of the junction left unmatched.

The clonotype originates from a man between 60 and 75 years old with acute or convalescent COVID-19. Input material: peripheral blood. The genes are TRBV5-1 and TRBJ1-2, with TRBD1 matching over 9 bases. The CDR3 reads CASSLRDRAVNGYTF. The CDR3 region has the DNA TGCGCCAGCAGCTTGAGGGACAGGGCGGTAAATGGCTACACCTTC.